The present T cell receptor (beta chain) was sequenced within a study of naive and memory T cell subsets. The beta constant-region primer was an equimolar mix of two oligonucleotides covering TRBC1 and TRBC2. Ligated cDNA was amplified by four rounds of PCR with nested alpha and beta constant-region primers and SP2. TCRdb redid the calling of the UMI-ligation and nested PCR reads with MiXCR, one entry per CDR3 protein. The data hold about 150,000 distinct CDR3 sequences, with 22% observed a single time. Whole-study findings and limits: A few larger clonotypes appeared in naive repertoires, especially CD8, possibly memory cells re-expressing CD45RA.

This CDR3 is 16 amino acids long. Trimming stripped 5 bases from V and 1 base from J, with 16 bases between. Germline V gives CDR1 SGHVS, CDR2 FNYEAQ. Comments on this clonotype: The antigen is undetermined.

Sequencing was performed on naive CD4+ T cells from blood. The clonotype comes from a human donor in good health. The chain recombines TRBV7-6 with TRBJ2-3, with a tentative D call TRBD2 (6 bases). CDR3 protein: CASSHRRGSRTDTQYF. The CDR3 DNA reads TGTGCCAGCAGCCACCGGAGGGGTAGTCGCACAGATACGCAGTATTTT. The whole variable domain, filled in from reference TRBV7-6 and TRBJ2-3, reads GAGVSQSPRYKVTKRGQDVALRCDPISGHVSLYWYRQALGQGPEFLTYFNYEAQQDKSGLPNDRFSAERPEGSISTLTIQRTEQRDSAMYRCASSHRRGSRTDTQYFGPGTRLTVL.